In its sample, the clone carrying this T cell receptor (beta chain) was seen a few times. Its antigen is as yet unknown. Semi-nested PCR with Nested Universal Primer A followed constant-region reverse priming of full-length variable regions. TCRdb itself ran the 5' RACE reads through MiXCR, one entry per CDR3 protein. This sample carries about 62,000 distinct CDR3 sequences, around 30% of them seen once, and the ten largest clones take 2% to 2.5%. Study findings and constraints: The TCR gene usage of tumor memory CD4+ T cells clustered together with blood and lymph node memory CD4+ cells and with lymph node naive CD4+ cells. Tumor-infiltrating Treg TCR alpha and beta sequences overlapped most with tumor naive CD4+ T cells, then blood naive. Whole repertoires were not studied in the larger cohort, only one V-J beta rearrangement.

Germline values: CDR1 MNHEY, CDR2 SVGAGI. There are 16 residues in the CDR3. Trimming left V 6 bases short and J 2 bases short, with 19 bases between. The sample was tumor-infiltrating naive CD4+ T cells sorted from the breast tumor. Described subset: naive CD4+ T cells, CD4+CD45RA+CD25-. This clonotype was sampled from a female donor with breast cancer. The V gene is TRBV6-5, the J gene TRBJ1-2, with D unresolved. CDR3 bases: TGTGCCAGCAGATCAATTCGGACGGGAGCAAACTATGGCTACACCTTC. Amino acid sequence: CASRSIRTGANYGYTF.